The 26 T cell receptor beta chains given below trace back to one sample, sequenced in a study of blood T cell repertoires in COVID-19. The assay was immunoSEQ multiplex PCR, and TCRdb's table has in-frame clones only and misses some. The data hold roughly 150,000 clones, with roughly four fifths observed a single time. The sequenced sample consisted of peripheral blood. These receptors were obtained from a woman older than 75 with COVID-19, enrolled during active disease.

V and J are TRBV4-1 and TRBJ1-2, with a weak D call TRBD1 (5 bases). V shed 0 bases and J shed 7 bases, with 18 bases lying between them. The V gene's germline CDR1 is MGHRA and CDR2 YSYEKL. The CDR3 extends over 16 amino acids. Here the CDR3 reads CASSQDLGRAGGGYTF. The CDR3 DNA reads as TGCGCCAGCAGCCAAGATCTGGGCAGGGCGGGGGGTGGCTACACCTTC.

In regard to this clone: Other DNA variants within this sample encode the same CDR3. The J gene is TRBJ2-5, the V gene TRBV24-1, with 8 nucleotides matching TRBD2. V shed 3 bases, J shed 5 bases, and the junction held 7 bases outside the gene matches. This CDR3 has 15 residues. Germline V lookup: CDR1 KGHDR, CDR2 SFDVKD. The CDR3 region has the DNA TGTGCCACCAGTGATCCCGCGGGGGGTGGGGAGACCCAGTACTTC. It translates to CATSDPAGGGETQYF.

The chain links TRBV28 to TRBJ2-2, with D maybe TRBD1 (6 bases). Trimming removed 2 bases from V and 3 bases from J, with 13 bases in between. This CDR3 has 16 amino acids. CDR1 and CDR2 (germline): MDHEN, SYDVKM. This CDR3 is CASSLTQPGDTGELFF. The CDR3 nucleotides read TGTGCCAGCAGTTTAACACAGCCAGGGGACACCGGGGAGCTGTTTTTT.

This clone was observed a handful of times. This chain connects TRBV10-1 to TRBJ2-5; D gene unclear. From germline, CDR1 is WNHNN and CDR2 SYGVQD (reference sequence). V was shortened by 11 bases and J by 5 bases, with 15 bases between the two germline ends. There are 12 residues in the CDR3. The CDR3 DNA sequence: TGCGCCGTGACCTTGGCGCGGGAGACCCAGTACTTC. This translates into CAVTLARETQYF.

V gene TRBV12-3 or TRBV12-4 combines with J gene TRBJ1-4; D remains ambiguous. The CDR3 loop spans 11 amino acids. V was pared by 6 bases and J by 8 bases, with 7 bases between. CDR3 nucleotide sequence: TGTGCCAGCAGACTAGGCGAAAAACTGTTTTTT. Its protein product is CASRLGEKLFF.

The chain recombines TRBV7-9 with TRBJ1-6; 8 bases map to TRBD1. Unmatched junction bases numbered 4, after V lost 5 bases and J lost 7 bases. The CDR3 extends over 14 amino acids. Germline V gene sequence: CDR1 SEHNR, CDR2 FQNEAQ (reference sequence). This CDR3 is CASSQRQGNSPLHF. DNA for the CDR3: TGTGCCAGCAGCCAAAGACAGGGGAATTCACCCCTCCACTTT.

The chain carries TRBV28 and TRBJ2-3, with a tentative D call TRBD1 (6 bases). CDR1 MDHEN and CDR2 SYDVKM come from the germline V gene. V lost 2 bases and J lost 0, with 12 bases in between. The CDR3 runs to 16 residues. CDR3 sequence: CASSLSRGWSTDTQYF. The CDR3 bases are TGTGCCAGCAGTTTAAGCAGGGGCTGGAGCACAGATACGCAGTATTTT.

The CDR3 sequence: CASSPPAGVSGGNTIYF. CDR3 coding DNA: TGTGCCAGCTCACCCCCCGCAGGGGTTTCTGGCGGAAACACCATATATTTT. V is TRBV18 and J is TRBJ1-3; a possible D gene is TRBD1 (6 bases). Germline CDR1 reads KGHSH; CDR2 reads LQKENI. The CDR3 extends over 17 amino acids. The V end was cut by 3 bases, the J end by 4 bases, with 19 bases between.

The rearrangement links TRBV6-4 to TRBJ2-4; 9 bases map to TRBD2. The CDR3 contains 15 residues. CDR1 is MRHNA, CDR2 SNTAGT, per germline. V was clipped by 2 bases and J by 4 bases; unmatched bases: 3. CDR3 sequence reads: CASSDVAGGKNIQYF. The DNA for the CDR3 is TGTGCCAGCAGTGACGTCGCGGGGGGGAAAAACATTCAGTACTTC.

V gene TRBV5-1 combines with J gene TRBJ2-3, with 12 bases aligning to TRBD2. Germline lookup yields CDR1 SGHRS and CDR2 YFSETQ. Losses at the gene ends were 8 bases for V and 2 bases for J; bases not matched to a gene: 3. This CDR3 is 14 amino acids long. Here the CDR3 DNA reads TGCGCCAGTAGGACTAGCGGGGACACAGATACGCAGTATTTT. Its protein is CASRTSGDTDTQYF.

This chain links TRBV2 with TRBJ2-1, with 13 positions matching TRBD2. The CDR3 length is 15 residues. V lost 5 bases to trimming and J lost 8 bases; unmatched junction nucleotides: 6. Germline V lookup: CDR1 SNHLY, CDR2 FYNNEI. Here the CDR3 DNA reads TGTGCCAGCAGTAAGGGACTAGCGGGAAGGGATGAGCAGTTCTTC. Translated, it gives CASSKGLAGRDEQFF.

The CDR3 loop reads CASSLGDWGEQYF. For the CDR3, the DNA is TGTGCCAGCAGCTTGGGGGACTGGGGCGAGCAGTACTTC. This chain connects TRBV5-5 to TRBJ2-7; a possible D gene is TRBD2 (6 bases). The germline gives CDR1 SGHKS, CDR2 YYEKEE (reference sequence). V was cut by 0 bases and J by 6 bases, with 10 bases left in between. The CDR3 runs to 13 residues.

V usage is TRBV19 and J usage is TRBJ1-6; D is possibly TRBD1 (5 bases). Trimming stripped 7 bases from V and 7 bases from J, with 26 bases between. The germline gives CDR1 LNHDA, CDR2 SQIVND (reference sequence). The CDR3 has 18 amino acids. The CDR3 loop is CASTSRGGRDIANSPLHF. In nucleotides, the CDR3 is TGTGCCAGTACTTCGAGGGGCGGGAGGGATATCGCCAATTCACCCCTCCACTTT.

The J gene is TRBJ1-2, the V gene TRBV5-1; maybe TRBD1 (6 bases). The germline CDR1 and CDR2 sequences are SGHRS and YFSETQ. Trimming removed 4 bases at V and 8 bases at J, with 18 bases between. The CDR3 has 14 amino acids. The CDR3 loop reads CASSPRTGSGGYTF. The CDR3 DNA sequence: TGCGCCAGCAGCCCCCGAACAGGGTCCGGGGGCTACACCTTC.

V usage is TRBV2 and J usage is TRBJ1-5, with TRBD1 matching 11 bases. The CDR3 runs 14 residues. Germline CDR1 and CDR2: SNHLY and FYNNEI. V shed 7 bases, J shed 6 bases, and the junction held 5 bases outside the gene matches. For the CDR3, the DNA is TGTGCCAGCACTGGACAGGGGGCTGGTCAGCCCCAGCATTTT. This codes for CASTGQGAGQPQHF.

This clone occurred a few times. This rearrangement joins TRBV11-2 to TRBJ2-1, with D perhaps TRBD2 (7 bases). Per the germline V gene, CDR1 is SGHAT and CDR2 is FQNNGV. Trimming took off 6 bases at V and 4 bases at J, with 16 bases between the two ends. The CDR3 runs to 15 residues. The CDR3: CASSGGGAEYNEQFF. CDR3 nucleotides: TGTGCCAGCAGTGGGGGGGGCGCGGAGTACAATGAGCAGTTCTTC.

The sample holds one count of this clone. The genes are TRBV6-6 and TRBJ2-1, with 13 bases identical to TRBD2. Germline V gene lookup returns CDR1 MNHNY and CDR2 SVGAGI (reference sequence). The CDR3 length is 15 residues. Trimming removed 4 bases from V and 5 bases from J; junction bases left unmatched: 2. CDR3 protein: CASSSGTSGNNEQFF. The CDR3 nucleotides read TGTGCCAGCAGTTCTGGGACTAGCGGGAACAATGAGCAGTTCTTC.

The V gene is TRBV6-5, the J gene TRBJ2-5, with 7 bases identical to TRBD2. The CDR3 contains 12 residues. With 11 bases clipped from V and 5 bases from J, the junction kept 8 bases outside the gene matches. CDR1 and CDR2 (germline): MNHEY, SVGAGI. CDR3 DNA sequence: TGTGCCGTGCGGGGGAATAGGGAGACCCAGTACTTC. Translated, it gives CAVRGNRETQYF.

This clone showed up many times. This chain uses TRBV20-1 with TRBJ1-5; no clear D gene. Deletions cut 3 bases from V and 5 bases from J, with 8 bases between. CDR3 length: 12 residues. Germline V gives CDR1 DFQATT, CDR2 SNEGSKA (reference sequence). CDR3 DNA sequence: TGCAGTGCTAGTGGAAGCGATCAGCCCCAGCATTTT. It encodes CSASGSDQPQHF.

The V gene is TRBV7-9, the J gene TRBJ1-3; tentative D call: TRBD1 (6 bases). Germline V gives CDR1 SEHNR, CDR2 FQNEAQ (reference sequence). The CDR3 totals 16 residues. V lost 1 base and J lost 0, with 10 bases in between. The CDR3 sequence: CASSLVGHRSGNTIYF. The CDR3, as DNA: TGTGCCAGCAGCTTAGTGGGACATCGCTCTGGAAACACCATATATTTT.

V usage is TRBV7-8 and J usage is TRBJ1-1, with D perhaps TRBD1 (6 bases). V was shortened by 5 bases and J by 0 bases, with 13 bases between the two germline ends. Germline CDR1 reads SGHVS; CDR2 reads FQNEAQ. The CDR3 runs 15 residues. The DNA for the CDR3 is TGTGCCAGCAGCGCCAGGGAGGGGGTGAACACTGAAGCTTTCTTT. Its translation: CASSAREGVNTEAFF.

The V gene is TRBV27, the J gene TRBJ2-7; a weak D match, TRBD2 (6 bases). Per the germline V gene, CDR1 is MNHEY and CDR2 is SMNVEV (reference sequence). Trimming took 5 bases from V and 4 from J, leaving 18 bases between them. This CDR3 region has 15 residues. The CDR3 loop is CASSPGGGENYEQYF. CDR3 coding DNA: TGTGCCAGCAGTCCGGGCGGAGGGGAGAATTACGAGCAGTACTTC.

The chain links TRBV5-6 to TRBJ1-1; TRBD1 is a possible D gene (5 bases). This CDR3 comprises 14 residues. CDR1 SGHDT and CDR2 YYEEEE come from the germline V gene. Trimming cost V 7 bases and J 4 bases, with 17 bases left between them. As DNA, the CDR3 is TGTGCCAGCGGCAGGGTGGGGGGGATCACTGAAGCTTTCTTT. Amino acid sequence: CASGRVGGITEAFF. Full variable domain (outside the CDR3, taken from reference TRBV5-6 and TRBJ1-1): DAGVTQSPTHLIKTRGQQVTLRCSPKSGHDTVSWYQQALGQGPQFIFQYYEEEERQRGNFPDRFSGHQFPNYSSELNVNALLLGDSALYLCASGRVGGITEAFFGQGTRLTVV.

J is TRBJ1-2 and V is TRBV5-8; D is perhaps TRBD1 (5 bases). CDR1 and CDR2 (germline): SGHTS, YDEGEE. This CDR3 is built from 13 residues. Trimming removed 3 bases from V and 8 bases from J, with 14 bases in between. CDR3 in amino acids: CASSSRGRAGYTF. The CDR3, as DNA: TGTGCCAGCAGCTCTAGGGGCAGGGCAGGCTACACCTTC.

This rearrangement joins TRBV7-3 to TRBJ2-1, with 11 bases lining up with TRBD2. Germline V gene sequence: CDR1 SGHTA, CDR2 FQGTGA. J gave up 10 bases and V 5 bases, and 10 bases lay outside the gene matches. The CDR3 covers 15 residues. In DNA form, the CDR3 reads TGTGCCAGCAGCCCGATTAGCGGGGGGGAATGGGAGCAGTTCTTC. This translates into CASSPISGGEWEQFF.

This clone has just one count. This sequence joins TRBV7-8 and TRBJ2-3, with 9 bases aligning to TRBD2. Germline loops: CDR1 SGHVS, CDR2 FQNEAQ. Unmatched junction bases numbered 9, after V lost 4 bases and J lost 4 bases. The CDR3 spans 16 residues. CDR3 amino acids: CASSSLAGRDPDTQYF. The CDR3 region has the DNA TGTGCCAGCAGCTCTCTAGCGGGGAGAGATCCAGATACGCAGTATTTT. Combining the CDR3 with reference TRBV7-8 and TRBJ2-3 gives the whole variable domain GAGVSQSPRYKVAKRGQDVALRCDPISGHVSLFWYQQALGQGPEFLTYFQNEAQLDKSGLPSDRFFAERPEGSVSTLKIQRTQQEDSAVYLCASSSLAGRDPDTQYFGPGTRLTVL.